The 12 T cell receptor beta chains below all came from one sample that was sequenced in a study of PD-1 blockade in classical Hodgkin lymphoma (dated by TCRdb to 2018 to 2020). The receptor library was made with the immunoSEQ multiplex PCR assay. TCRdb holds this immuneACCESS table with in-frame rearrangements only. Some clones are missing; in checked studies, unresolved V genes explain under half, and the rest has no known cause. A total of over 60,000 clones appear in this sample, approximately 94% of them only once. The ten largest clones add up to 8% of the sample. The time point label of this sample denotes: cycle 4 day 1 (C4D1), after five to seven weeks of nivolumab. Every trial patient had relapsed following autologous stem cell transplantation, and prior brentuximab vedotin exposure was what differed among cohorts A, B and C. Sequences were derived from peripheral blood mononuclear cells (PBMCs), sampled before the fourth cycle of nivolumab. These receptors all come from a human donor with classical Hodgkin lymphoma.

This chain joins TRBV5-4 and TRBJ2-7; D gene unclear. The CDR3 covers 13 residues. V was clipped by 4 bases and J by 2 bases, with 10 bases between them. Germline V gene lookup returns CDR1 SGHNT and CDR2 YYREEE (reference sequence). The chain's CDR3 is CASSPGPAYEQYF. DNA for the CDR3: TGTGCCAGCAGCCCCGGCCCGGCCTACGAGCAGTACTTC.

The chain recombines TRBV13 with TRBJ2-3, with 10 bases fitting TRBD2. CDR3 length equals 15 residues. V shed 4 bases, J shed 4 bases, and the junction held 5 bases outside the gene matches. CDR1 and CDR2 (germline): PRHDT, FYEKMQ (reference sequence). The CDR3 coding sequence is TGTGCCAGCAGCTATCTAGCGGGGGTAGCAGATACGCAGTATTTT. Amino acids: CASSYLAGVADTQYF.

This chain joins TRBV7-3 and TRBJ2-1; D is perhaps TRBD1 or TRBD2 (5 bases each). The CDR3 is made up of 12 amino acids. Germline CDR1 is SGHTA and CDR2 is FQGTGA. The ends were cut back, 3 bases at V and 10 bases at J, with 10 bases in the middle. The CDR3 sequence is CASSFPGTEQFF. CDR3 nucleotides: TGTGCCAGCAGCTTTCCCGGGACGGAGCAGTTCTTC.

The CDR3 DNA reads as TGTGCCAGCAGCAAATTAGCGGGAGGGCCGTCCTACAATGAGCAGTTCTTC. It codes for CASSKLAGGPSYNEQFF. The chain combines TRBV21-1 with TRBJ2-1; the D segment call TRBD2 is taken from the table without a DNA check. TRBV21-1 is listed as a pseudogene. The CDR3 totals 17 residues.

The chain uses TRBV6-5 and TRBJ2-5; no definite D call. V gave up 0 bases and J gave up 2 bases, with 10 bases separating them. The CDR3 runs 15 residues. Germline CDR1 is MNHEY and CDR2 is SVGAGI. In nucleotides, the CDR3 is TGTGCCAGCAGTTACTCGGGCCACGTACAAGAGACCCAGTACTTC. This encodes CASSYSGHVQETQYF.

The rearrangement joins TRBV11-2 to TRBJ2-3; 8 positions agree with TRBD1. Per germline, CDR1 SGHAT and CDR2 FQNNGV. Germline trimming cut 3 bases from V and 1 base from J; bases unmatched to any gene: 0. The CDR3 covers 14 residues. The CDR3 loop is CASSLTGGTDTQYF. CDR3 coding DNA: TGTGCCAGCAGCTTGACAGGGGGCACAGATACGCAGTATTTT.

The chain links TRBV28 to TRBJ1-1, with 7 bases identical to TRBD1. The CDR3 spans 16 residues. Germline V CDR1 and CDR2: MDHEN, SYDVKM. V was pared by 6 bases and J by 0 bases, with 10 bases of the junction left unmatched. The DNA of the CDR3 is TGTGCCAGCAGCCACTGGGGACAGTTGATGAACACTGAAGCTTTCTTT. The encoded protein is CASSHWGQLMNTEAFF.

This chain uses TRBV19 with TRBJ1-2, with a weak D call TRBD1 (5 bases). CDR3 length: 14 residues. Trimming stripped 5 bases from V and 7 bases from J, with 17 bases between. CDR1 LNHDA and CDR2 SQIVND come from the germline V gene (reference sequence). For the CDR3, the DNA is TGTGCCAGTAGTGATAGACAGCGGCAAGGTGGCTACACCTTC. Protein product: CASSDRQRQGGYTF.

The chain joins TRBV5-1 to TRBJ2-2; D unclear. The V end was cut by 4 bases, the J end by 4 bases, with 5 bases between. Germline CDR1 SGHRS, CDR2 YFSETQ. The CDR3 extends over 12 amino acids. This CDR3 reads CASSEPTGELFF. In DNA, the CDR3 is TGCGCCAGCAGCGAGCCCACCGGGGAGCTGTTTTTT.

The chain couples TRBV18 to TRBJ2-3, with 7 nucleotides matching TRBD2. The CDR3 covers 15 residues. V gave up 3 bases and J gave up 2 bases; unmatched junction bases: 5. Germline V CDR1 and CDR2: KGHSH, LQKENI. CDR3 sequence: CASSPTSGVTDTQYF. The CDR3 coding sequence is TGTGCCAGCTCACCGACCAGCGGGGTCACAGATACGCAGTATTTT.

The CDR3 region is CASEEQFF. The CDR3 DNA is TGTGCCAGCGAAGAGCAGTTCTTC. The V gene is TRBV6-4, the J gene TRBJ2-1; D remains ambiguous. The CDR3 is 8 amino acids. The V end was cut by 8 bases, the J end by 10 bases, with 3 bases between. Germline assignment: CDR1 MRHNA and CDR2 SNTAGT.

J is TRBJ2-7 and V is TRBV6-6; 10 bases match TRBD2. This CDR3 contains 15 residues. Germline V gene data show CDR1 as MNHNY and CDR2 as SVGAGI (reference sequence). V gave up 6 bases and J gave up 1 base; unmatched junction bases: 6. This CDR3 reads CASRASGSNSYEQYF. The DNA for the CDR3 is TGTGCCAGCAGAGCTAGCGGGAGCAATTCCTACGAGCAGTACTTC.